Listed below are T cell receptor beta chains from one sample, sequenced in a study of T cells after yellow fever vaccination. TCRdb re-called the 5' RACE reads with MiXCR, one entry per CDR3 protein. The sample shows fewer than 400,000 distinct CDR3 sequences, about 10% of them seen only once. The material sequenced was CD4+ T cells sorted from PBMCs, taken 45 days after the yellow fever booster vaccination. The source of these receptors is a man aged 18 to 29 who received the YFV17D yellow fever vaccine. Both conserved end residues are part of each CDR3. D genes are given only for firm matches. Size is omitted from some rows. Given values are once, few, many or a class for expanded clones.

CDR3 protein	CDR3 DNA	D gene	V gene	J gene	clone size
CASSRDTKSSYEQYF	TGCGCCAGCAGCCGGGACACAAAGAGCTCCTACGAGCAGTACTTC	.	TRBV4-3	TRBJ2-7	few
CAWRGPSSYNEQFF	TGTGCCTGGAGGGGCCCGAGCTCCTACAATGAGCAGTTCTTC	.	TRBV30	TRBJ2-1	.
CASSGQAYNEQFF	TGTGCCAGCAGTGGACAGGCCTACAATGAGCAGTTCTTC	.	TRBV2	TRBJ2-1	few
CATSRVLGQGGEKLFF	TGTGCCACCAGCAGAGTACTGGGCCAGGGCGGTGAAAAACTGTTTTTT	.	TRBV15	TRBJ1-4	few
CASSYGQGMGYTF	TGTGCCAGCAGTTACGGGCAGGGGATGGGCTACACCTTC	.	TRBV6-5	TRBJ1-2	few
CASSELQPYSGNTIYF	TGTGCCAGCAGTGAATTGCAGCCCTACTCTGGAAACACCATATATTTT	.	TRBV2	TRBJ1-3	few
CASSPLQQETQYF	TGTGCCAGCTCACCGCTCCAACAAGAGACCCAGTACTTC	.	TRBV18	TRBJ2-5	many
CASRRPELNEKLFF	TGTGCCAGTCGAAGACCTGAACTTAATGAAAAACTGTTTTTT	.	TRBV6-1	TRBJ1-4	few
CSARTAGGPGTDTQYF	TGCAGTGCTAGAACAGCGGGGGGGCCTGGCACAGATACGCAGTATTTT	TRBD2	TRBV20-1	TRBJ2-3	few
CASSQVLDRKGRRETQYF	TGCGCCAGCAGCCAAGTTTTGGATCGTAAGGGGCGCCGGGAGACCCAGTACTTC	.	TRBV4-1	TRBJ2-5	.
CASTPNEREQFF	TGTGCCAGTACCCCAAACGAAAGGGAGCAGTTCTTC	.	TRBV19	TRBJ2-1	.
CASSRTENTEAFF	TGTGCCAGCAGCCGTACAGAGAACACTGAAGCTTTCTTT	.	TRBV6-5	TRBJ1-1	many
CSASPRTDTQYF	TGCAGTGCCTCCCCCAGGACAGATACGCAGTATTTT	.	TRBV20-1	TRBJ2-3	.
CASSFSHRPCGYTF	TGTGCCAGCAGCTTCTCCCACAGGCCATGTGGCTACACCTTC	.	TRBV11-3	TRBJ1-2	.
CASSVGAKETQYF	TGTGCCAGCAGCGTAGGAGCGAAAGAGACCCAGTACTTC	.	TRBV9	TRBJ2-5	.
CSARHGGAPDTQYF	TGCAGTGCTAGACACGGGGGGGCCCCAGATACGCAGTATTTT	TRBD2	TRBV20-1	TRBJ2-3	.
CASSPAEGLYNEQFF	TGTGCCAGCTCACCAGCGGAGGGACTCTACAATGAGCAGTTCTTC	.	TRBV18	TRBJ2-1	.
CASRGIGSGANVLTF	TGTGCCAGCAGGGGGATCGGATCTGGGGCCAACGTCCTGACTTTC	.	TRBV11-2	TRBJ2-6	.
CATSPGPGTDTQYF	TGTGCCACCAGTCCGGGTCCGGGCACAGATACGCAGTATTTT	.	TRBV24-1	TRBJ2-3	.
CASSQGRQPQHF	TGTGCCAGCAGCCAGGGTAGGCAGCCCCAGCATTTT	.	TRBV6-5	TRBJ1-5	.
CAIRAPLGDTQYF	TGTGCCATCAGGGCTCCATTAGGAGATACGCAGTATTTT	.	TRBV10-3	TRBJ2-3	few
CASSLSTWGETQYF	TGTGCCAGCAGTTTATCCACATGGGGGGAGACCCAGTACTTC	.	TRBV28	TRBJ2-5	.
CASSFENSPLHF	TGTGCCAGCAGTTTCGAAAATTCACCCCTCCACTTT	.	TRBV12-3/TRBV12-4	TRBJ1-6	many
CASSLQDFSYEQYF	TGTGCCAGCAGCCTACAGGACTTCTCCTACGAGCAGTACTTC	.	TRBV3-1	TRBJ2-7	.
CASSRADSTDQETQYF	TGCGCCAGCAGCCGCGCGGACAGCACCGATCAAGAGACCCAGTACTTC	.	TRBV5-1	TRBJ2-5	.
CSVGRDRGYLGTGELFF	TGCAGCGTAGGACGGGACAGGGGTTATCTGGGCACCGGGGAGCTGTTTTTT	TRBD1	TRBV29-1	TRBJ2-2	few
CASSSGPLGYNEQFF	TGTGCCAGCAGCAGCGGCCCCCTCGGCTACAATGAGCAGTTCTTC	.	TRBV6-1	TRBJ2-1	.
CASSAGNSYEQYF	TGTGCCAGCAGTGCCGGGAACTCGTACGAGCAGTACTTC	.	TRBV6-5	TRBJ2-7	.
CASSEALGRGTVYGYTF	TGTGCCAGCAGTGAAGCGTTGGGTAGGGGAACTGTATATGGCTACACCTTC	.	TRBV6-1	TRBJ1-2	once
CASSQVGSRALHF	TGTGCCAGCAGCCAAGTGGGGAGTCGGGCCCTCCACTTT	.	TRBV3-1	TRBJ1-6	.
CASSGGAGGAEDTQYF	TGCGCCAGCAGCGGGGGAGCGGGGGGAGCGGAAGATACGCAGTATTTT	TRBD2	TRBV5-1	TRBJ2-3	.
CASSHLTGTAYGYTF	TGTGCCAGCAGTCATTTGACCGGGACAGCCTATGGCTACACCTTC	TRBD1	TRBV7-2	TRBJ1-2	.
CASSGRQGANSPLHF	TGTGCCAGCTCGGGCCGACAGGGGGCTAATTCACCCCTCCACTTT	TRBD1	TRBV18	TRBJ1-6	few
CASSPRPQAANTGELFF	TGTGCCAGCAGCCCGCGGCCTCAGGCGGCGAACACCGGGGAGCTGTTTTTT	.	TRBV7-3	TRBJ2-2	.
CASSDEETQYF	TGTGCCAGCAGCGATGAAGAGACCCAGTACTTC	.	TRBV7-9	TRBJ2-5	few
CASSFWDGSSPLHF	TGTGCCAGCAGTTTTTGGGACGGATCTTCACCCCTCCACTTT	.	TRBV27	TRBJ1-6	few
CASSPRTAPGYTF	TGTGCCAGCAGCCCCCGGACGGCTCCGGGCTACACCTTC	.	TRBV7-2	TRBJ1-2	.
CASSLVGGYEQYF	TGTGCCAGCAGCTTAGTCGGGGGGTACGAGCAGTACTTC	TRBD2	TRBV7-2	TRBJ2-7	many
CASTRAGGYEQFF	TGTGCCAGCACGAGGGCAGGGGGCTATGAGCAGTTCTTC	TRBD1	TRBV25-1	TRBJ2-1	many
CASSMTSGGVTDTQYF	TGTGCCAGCAGCATGACTAGCGGGGGGGTGACAGATACGCAGTATTTT	TRBD2	TRBV7-6	TRBJ2-3	few
CASSLEDRVAYNEQFF	TGTGCCAGCAGCTTAGAGGACAGGGTAGCCTACAATGAGCAGTTCTTC	TRBD1	TRBV7-2	TRBJ2-1	few
CASNNPRDGPYEQYF	TGTGCCAGCAACAACCCCCGGGACGGACCCTACGAGCAGTACTTC	.	TRBV6-2/TRBV6-3	TRBJ2-7	few
CASIRSGGASTDTQYF	TGTGCCAGCATTAGAAGCGGGGGCGCCAGCACAGATACGCAGTATTTT	TRBD2	TRBV6-6	TRBJ2-3	few
CASSPGRERLATIYF	TGTGCCAGCAGTCCAGGCAGGGAACGGCTAGCGACCATATATTTT	.	TRBV4-2	TRBJ1-3	many
CASSRATGSYEQYF	TGTGCCAGCAGTCGAGCGACAGGCTCCTACGAGCAGTACTTC	.	TRBV6-6	TRBJ2-7	many
CASTQLGAGSYEQYF	TGTGCCAGCACCCAGCTGGGAGCGGGGTCCTACGAGCAGTACTTC	TRBD2	TRBV27	TRBJ2-7	many
CASSPLQAYGYTF	TGTGCCAGCAGCCCCCTCCAGGCATATGGCTACACCTTC	.	TRBV7-6	TRBJ1-2	once
CASSYAITGNTIYF	TGTGCCAGCAGTTACGCGATAACTGGAAACACCATATATTTT	.	TRBV6-5	TRBJ1-3	.
CASSPTVNTEAFF	TGTGCTAGCAGCCCGACCGTGAACACTGAAGCTTTCTTT	.	TRBV7-7	TRBJ1-1	many
CASRGSGGTEQFF	TGCGCCAGCAGGGGATCGGGGGGCACTGAGCAGTTCTTC	.	TRBV5-1	TRBJ2-1	many
CAISSRGRSLYNEQFF	TGTGCCATCAGCAGCCGGGGCCGCTCCCTCTACAATGAGCAGTTCTTC	.	TRBV10-3	TRBJ2-1	many
CASSLTSGRTDTQYF	TGTGCCAGCAGCTTAACTAGCGGGCGCACAGATACGCAGTATTTT	TRBD2	TRBV7-3	TRBJ2-3	.
CASSSRTGGGASETQYF	TGTGCCAGCAGCTCCCGAACGGGCGGGGGGGCCTCGGAGACCCAGTACTTC	TRBD2	TRBV7-8	TRBJ2-5	.
CASSYRGRDTEAFF	TGTGCCAGCAGCTATAGGGGTCGGGACACTGAAGCTTTCTTT	.	TRBV7-9	TRBJ1-1	few